This TCR beta chain was identified in a study of T-cell memory formation after mild COVID-19. Whole-study results and caveats: CD4+ bias marked clones expanding day 15 to 37, unlike balanced contracting clones. The authors did not confirm SARS-CoV-2 specificity of second-wave clones peaking day 37. The pre-infection memory compartment contained some responding clones, suggesting cross-reactive memory joined. Of the contracting clones, CD4+ ones lay mainly in CM and EM, and CD8+ ones in EMRA.

MiXCR, applied by TCRdb to the 5' RACE reads, yields one record per CDR3 protein. The profile shows around 80,000 distinct CDR3 sequences, about 15% of them singletons. As regards this clonotype: Its specificity is not known.

V was clipped by 0 bases and J by 2 bases; unmatched bases: 8. Germline V gene lookup returns CDR1 MGHRA and CDR2 YSYEKL. The CDR3 is made up of 17 amino acids. This TCR was sampled from an adult woman who had mild COVID-19 (a few samples of this study predate the infection). Cell type and time point are not known. Material for sequencing was PBMCs or a T cell subset sorted from them (not recorded which). The rearrangement uses TRBV4-1 and TRBJ2-7; TRBD1 agrees at 9 bases. The CDR3 DNA reads as TGCGCCAGCAGCCAAGAGACGGGACAGGGAATCCCCTACGAGCAGTACTTC. It translates to CASSQETGQGIPYEQYF.